Shown below are 14 T cell receptor beta chains from a single sample sequenced in a study of T cell changes during pregnancy in multiple sclerosis. Measured with immunoSEQ multiplex PCR; TCRdb has only the in-frame clones, and not every one. Found here are fewer than 45,000 clones, more than 75% of them singletons; the top ten hold 5.5% to 6%. Sample: CD8+ T cells from peripheral blood mononuclear cells, taken after pregnancy. These receptors originate from a female donor in good health, enrolled as a control in a pregnancy study.

This rearrangement joins TRBV7-8 to TRBJ2-5; TRBD2 matches 9 bases. This CDR3 has 14 amino acids. Germline values: CDR1 SGHVS, CDR2 FQNEAQ. V trimming: 6 bases; J trimming: 0 bases; junction bases outside the gene matches: 2. CDR3 DNA sequence: TGTGCCAGCAGTCTAGCGGGGTACCAAGAGACCCAGTACTTC. Encoded protein: CASSLAGYQETQYF.

J is TRBJ2-7 and V is TRBV27; perhaps TRBD2 as D (6 bases). With 5 bases removed from V and 6 bases from J, the gap between germline ends came to 14 bases. The CDR3 is 13 amino acids. Looked up from germline, CDR1 is MNHEY and CDR2 is SMNVEV (reference sequence). This chain's CDR3 is CASSPLGGSEQYF. CDR3 coding DNA: TGTGCCAGCAGTCCTCTTGGGGGGAGCGAGCAGTACTTC.

Note on this clone: This is likely a read error, given that the CDR3 carries no conserved phenylalanine or tryptophan at its end. The chain links TRBV7-6 to TRBJ2-7; 7 bases align to TRBD1. After removal of 1 base from V and 0 bases from J, the junction contained 3 bases not matched to a gene. The CDR3 spans 15 residues. Germline lookup yields CDR1 SGHVS and CDR2 FNYEAQ. This chain's CDR3 is CASSLEGQPSYEQYS. As DNA, the CDR3 is TGTGCCAGCAGCTTAGAGGGACAGCCCTCCTACGAGCAGTACTCC.

The V call is TRBV28, the J call TRBJ2-5; D is unclear. V was shortened by 8 bases and J by 0 bases, with 16 bases between the two germline ends. Germline V CDR1 and CDR2: MDHEN, SYDVKM. The CDR3 is made up of 15 amino acids. CDR3 residues: CASRQVGLYQETQYF. As DNA, the CDR3 is TGTGCCAGCCGGCAGGTAGGATTGTACCAAGAGACCCAGTACTTC.

This clone was seen only once. The rearrangement joins TRBV7-2 to TRBJ2-7, with 9 positions matching TRBD1. The CDR3 loop spans 15 amino acids. V was clipped by 4 bases and J by 4 bases; unmatched bases: 8. Germline CDR1 SGHTA, CDR2 FQGNSA. CDR3 nucleotide sequence: TGTGCCAGCAGCTCGCCGGGACAGGGTGGATACGAGCAGTACTTC. It is translated as CASSSPGQGGYEQYF.

The DNA for the CDR3 is TGTGCCAGCAGTTACGGAGGGGACAATGAGCAGTTCTTC. Translation: CASSYGGDNEQFF. The rearrangement uses TRBV6-6 and TRBJ2-1; possible D gene TRBD2, 6 bases. Trimming shortened V by 2 bases and J by 5 bases, and 7 bases separated the two germline ends. In germline, CDR1 is MNHNY, CDR2 SVGAGI (reference sequence). The CDR3 extends over 13 amino acids.

The V and J genes are TRBV4-1 and TRBJ1-1, with TRBD1 matching 7 bases. This CDR3 contains 14 residues. The V segment lost 6 bases and the J segment 5 bases; nucleotides outside the gene matches: 9. Germline CDR1 and CDR2: MGHRA and YSYEKL. In nucleotides, the CDR3 is TGCGCCAGCAGTCAATCAGGGGGATGGACTGAAGCTTTCTTT. Amino acid sequence: CASSQSGGWTEAFF.

This chain uses TRBV4-3 with TRBJ2-7, with TRBD2 as a possible D gene (7 bases). With 0 bases removed from V and 6 bases from J, the gap between germline ends came to 12 bases. CDR1 and CDR2 (germline): LGHNA, YSLEER. The CDR3 sequence is 14 residues long. The CDR3 loop reads CASSQEGGVREQYF. The CDR3 nucleotides are TGCGCCAGCAGCCAAGAAGGGGGGGTTCGCGAGCAGTACTTC.

This clone was seen a handful of times. The CDR3 region is CASSQRGGIYNEQFF. As DNA, the CDR3 is TGCGCCAGCAGCCAAAGAGGGGGCATCTACAATGAGCAGTTCTTC. The J gene is TRBJ2-1, the V gene TRBV4-3; the match to TRBD1 covers 7 bases. The CDR3 length is 15 residues. Germline V CDR1 and CDR2: LGHNA, YSLEER. Trimming removed 2 bases from V and 3 bases from J; junction bases left unmatched: 4.

This clone was counted a few times. CDR3 loop: CASSLDPGREQYF. Here the CDR3 DNA reads TGTGCCAGCAGCTTAGATCCGGGGAGGGAGCAGTACTTC. The genes are TRBV7-9 and TRBJ2-7; perhaps TRBD2 as D (6 bases). Germline-derived CDR1 and CDR2 are SEHNR and FQNEAQ (reference sequence). V lost 1 base, J lost 7 bases, and 11 bases lay in between. CDR3 length: 13 residues. Variable domain in full (rest from reference TRBV7-9 and TRBJ2-7): DTGVSQNPRHKITKRGQNVTFRCDPISEHNRLYWYRQTLGQGPEFLTYFQNEAQLEKSRLLSDRFSAERPKGSFSTLEIQRTEQGDSAMYLCASSLDPGREQYFGPGTRLTVT.

The chain links TRBV27 to TRBJ1-6; D is possibly TRBD1 (6 bases). This CDR3 has 14 residues. Per germline, CDR1 MNHEY and CDR2 SMNVEV (reference sequence). V lost 5 bases and J lost 5, with 10 bases in between. CDR3 sequence: CASSPRGNNSPLHF. For the CDR3, the DNA is TGTGCCAGCAGTCCGAGGGGGAATAATTCACCCCTCCACTTT.

The chain employs TRBV27 and TRBJ1-2, with D possibly matching TRBD1 (6 bases). V was shortened by 5 bases and J by 5 bases, with 15 bases between the two germline ends. Germline-derived CDR1 and CDR2 are MNHEY and SMNVEV (reference sequence). This CDR3 spans 14 amino acids. The DNA for the CDR3 is TGTGCCAGCAGTCCCCAGGGGCAGGGATATGGCTACACCTTC. Its translation is CASSPQGQGYGYTF.

The V and J genes are TRBV15 and TRBJ1-5; D may be TRBD1 (6 bases). CDR3 length: 15 amino acids. From germline, CDR1 is LNHNV and CDR2 YYDKDF (reference sequence). The ends were cut back, 0 bases at V and 7 bases at J, with 13 bases in the middle. The CDR3 loop is CATSRDRGGWQPQHF. In nucleotides, the CDR3 is TGTGCCACCAGCAGAGATCGAGGGGGATGGCAGCCCCAGCATTTT.

J is TRBJ2-7 and V is TRBV7-8; 9 positions agree with TRBD1. The CDR3 sequence is 15 residues long. The J segment lost 0 bases and the V segment lost 5 bases, leaving 5 bases of the junction unmatched. Germline assignment: CDR1 SGHVS and CDR2 FQNEAQ. Here the CDR3 reads CASSDTGGVSYEQYF. The CDR3 DNA is TGTGCCAGCAGCGACACAGGGGGCGTCTCCTACGAGCAGTACTTC.